This T cell receptor beta chain was sequenced for a study of blood T cells in healthy people across ages. A second 7 to 11 cycle PCR used barcoded and J-beta primers. The yield of each sample was at least 2.5 million CDR3-containing paired-end reads. TCRdb passed the 5' RACE reads through MiXCR, listing each CDR3 protein once. The data contain roughly 1,500,000 distinct CDR3 sequences, 42% of them singletons. The study's findings and limits: CMV status of donors was not determined, possibly confounding expanded clonotype changes.

Whenever a sample was processed, at least 7 million PBMCs were isolated. Per sample, no less than 5 micrograms of total RNA were extracted. The germline V gene encodes CDR1 SNHLY and CDR2 FYNNEI. The CDR3 runs 14 residues. As for this clonotype: The antigen remains unidentified. A junction end diverges from the germline sequence, so it may reflect a read error.

Sequencing used blood. The TCR originated in a woman aged 18-29 years in good health. The V call is TRBV2, the J call TRBJ2-6, with D perhaps matching TRBD1 (6 bases). The CDR3 DNA is TGTGCCAGCGAGGACAGTTCTGGGGCCAACGTCCGGACTTTC. This encodes CASEDSSGANVRTF.